Below are 9 T cell receptor beta chains sequenced from a single sample in a study of blood T cell repertoires in COVID-19. TCRdb keeps only in-frame clones here, not all; method: immunoSEQ multiplex PCR. The data show roughly 88,000 clones, with roughly 80% seen just once and about 16% held by the top ten. The sequenced material came from peripheral blood. These receptors were collected from a woman of 80 years or more with active or convalescent COVID-19.

This rearrangement joins TRBV6-6 to TRBJ1-1; the D gene is possibly TRBD1 (5 bases). Germline V gene sequence: CDR1 MNHNY, CDR2 SVGAGI (reference sequence). This CDR3 comprises 12 residues. The V end was cut by 7 bases, the J end by 5 bases, with 11 bases between. CDR3: CASNIQGTEAFF. The CDR3 DNA sequence: TGTGCCAGCAACATCCAGGGTACTGAAGCTTTCTTT.

This chain uses TRBV4-2 with TRBJ1-3; 9 nucleotides agree with TRBD1. This CDR3 spans 18 amino acids. Germline lookup yields CDR1 LGHNA and CDR2 YNFKEQ. Trimming removed 1 base from V and 3 bases from J; junction bases left unmatched: 10. CDR3 sequence reads: CASSQGVVTGGFGNTIYF. DNA of the CDR3: TGTGCCAGCAGCCAAGGGGTGGTGACAGGGGGATTTGGAAACACCATATATTTT.

The V gene is TRBV19, the J gene TRBJ2-3, with 8 bases matching TRBD2. The trim removed 8 bases at V and 2 bases at J, leaving 12 bases unmatched. Germline lookup yields CDR1 LNHDA and CDR2 SQIVND (reference sequence). The CDR3 covers 16 residues. CDR3 in amino acids: CASSLFRGGTTDTQYF. As DNA, the CDR3 is TGTGCCAGTTCCCTATTCCGGGGGGGCACCACAGATACGCAGTATTTT. Complete variable domain (other parts from reference TRBV19 and TRBJ2-3): DGGITQSPKYLFRKEGQNVTLSCEQNLNHDAMYWYRQDPGQGLRLIYYSQIVNDFQKGDIAEGYSVSREKKESFPLTVTSAQKNPTAFYLCASSLFRGGTTDTQYFGPGTRLTVL.

The V and J genes are TRBV7-3 and TRBJ2-1; 9 bases are a match to TRBD2. V was pared by 5 bases and J by 13 bases, with 9 bases of the junction left unmatched. Germline assignment: CDR1 SGHTA and CDR2 FQGTGA. The CDR3 runs 13 residues. The CDR3 nucleotides are TGTGCCAGCAGCCCCTCGGCGGGAGGGCCCCAGTTCTTC. Its protein product is CASSPSAGGPQFF.

A word on this clone: At one end, the junction sequence differs from germline, possibly due to a read error. The V and J genes are TRBV10-3 and TRBJ1-1, with D perhaps matching TRBD1 (6 bases). Germline CDR1 is ENHRY and CDR2 is SYGVKD. The CDR3 sequence is 12 residues long. CDR3 DNA: TGTGCCATCAGTGAGTTCGGACAGCAGGGAGTCTTT. Its translation is CAISEFGQQGVF.

V and J are TRBV7-3 and TRBJ1-2; 7 nucleotides agree with TRBD1. The CDR3 is 13 residues long. The ends lost 3 bases at V and 7 bases at J; junction bases unmatched: 5. The V gene's germline CDR1 is SGHTA and CDR2 FQGTGA. This CDR3 reads CASSFGQAGGYTF. The CDR3 nucleotides read TGTGCCAGCAGCTTTGGACAGGCCGGTGGCTACACCTTC. Based on the CDR3 plus reference TRBV7-3 and TRBJ1-2, the full variable domain is GAGVSQTPSNKVTEKGKYVELRCDPISGHTALYWYRQSLGQGPEFLIYFQGTGAADDSGLPNDRFFAVRPEGSVSTLKIQRTERGDSAVYLCASSFGQAGGYTFGSGTRLTVV.

The chain links TRBV4-3 to TRBJ2-1; D gene ambiguous. Trimming cost V 0 bases and J 6 bases, with 9 bases left between them. The CDR3 totals 14 residues. CDR1 LGHNA and CDR2 YSLEER come from the germline V gene. The CDR3 region is CASSQDSSLNEQFF. The CDR3 DNA sequence: TGCGCCAGCAGCCAAGATAGTAGCCTCAATGAGCAGTTCTTC.

Note on this clone: Other DNA variants within this sample encode the same CDR3. The CDR3 nucleotides read TGTGCCAGCAGCGTAGGTCTAGCGGGGACAGATACGCAGTATTTT. Translating gives CASSVGLAGTDTQYF. This chain joins TRBV9 and TRBJ2-3, with 9 bases identical to TRBD2. Losses at the gene ends were 0 bases for V and 3 bases for J; bases not matched to a gene: 2. Germline V CDR1 and CDR2: SGDLS, YYNGEE. This CDR3 comprises 15 residues. The full variable domain, with the rest looked up from reference TRBV9 and TRBJ2-3, is DSGVTQTPKHLITATGQRVTLRCSPRSGDLSVYWYQQSLDQGLQFLIQYYNGEERAKGNILERFSAQQFPDLHSELNLSSLELGDSALYFCASSVGLAGTDTQYFGPGTRLTVL.

V gene TRBV28 combines with J gene TRBJ1-2, with D possibly being TRBD1 (6 bases). Trimming removed 2 bases at V and 4 bases at J, with 11 bases between. CDR1 and CDR2 from the germline V gene are MDHEN and SYDVKM. The CDR3 runs 14 residues. CDR3 DNA sequence: TGTGCCAGCAGTTTAGGGGGCGGATTCTATGGCTACACCTTC. Its protein is CASSLGGGFYGYTF.